A selection of T cell receptor beta chains follows, all from one sample in a study of blood T cell repertoires in COVID-19. The assay was immunoSEQ multiplex PCR, and TCRdb's table has in-frame clones only and misses some. The data show about 400,000 clones, with approximately 90% seen just once and 4% to 5.5% held by the top ten. Sequencing was performed on peripheral blood. All receptors derive from a woman aged 30 to 39 with acute or convalescent COVID-19. The CDR3 runs from the conserved cysteine through the conserved F or W. Fields, in order: V gene, clone size, CDR3 protein. Size is omitted from some rows. Given values are once, few, many or a class for expanded clones.

v_gene: TRBV6-1
abundance: NA
CDR3aa: CASSEVGQREETQYF

v_gene: TRBV2
abundance: NA
CDR3aa: CASSGGYEQYF

v_gene: TRBV7-2
abundance: NA
CDR3aa: CASSASRLETQYF

v_gene: TRBV24-1
abundance: NA
CDR3aa: CATPEESPNTEAFF

v_gene: TRBV18
abundance: NA
CDR3aa: CASSLTDSNQPQHF

v_gene: TRBV2
abundance: NA
CDR3aa: CASRGTSGNTIYF

v_gene: TRBV19
abundance: NA
CDR3aa: CASSYSGGGPYEQYF

v_gene: TRBV19
abundance: NA
CDR3aa: CASSYRGTTYNEQFF

v_gene: TRBV5-1
abundance: NA
CDR3aa: CASSLDPAGYYEQYF

v_gene: TRBV10-3
abundance: NA
CDR3aa: CAIKGLSTDTQYF

v_gene: TRBV7-3
abundance: many
CDR3aa: CASSPPGIEGEQFF

v_gene: TRBV5-5
abundance: NA
CDR3aa: CASSRNGGARNEQFF

v_gene: TRBV12-5
abundance: NA
CDR3aa: CASGTTGLEQFF

v_gene: TRBV5-1
abundance: NA
CDR3aa: CASSLRTGTGNEQFF

v_gene: TRBV18
abundance: NA
CDR3aa: CASSPPIGRDRGYNEQFF

v_gene: TRBV9
abundance: NA
CDR3aa: CASSPRTGEETQYF

v_gene: TRBV19
abundance: NA
CDR3aa: CASRGQGFSNQPQHF

v_gene: TRBV6-6
abundance: few
CDR3aa: CASSYRETQYF

v_gene: TRBV6-5
abundance: NA
CDR3aa: CASRGPGTGFEKLFF

v_gene: TRBV5-1
abundance: NA
CDR3aa: CASSLIREGSPLHF

v_gene: TRBV11-1
abundance: NA
CDR3aa: CASSSRTGWVNEQFF

v_gene: TRBV5-4
abundance: NA
CDR3aa: CASSLGQGVNYGYTF